The text below deals with one T cell receptor (beta chain). Its target antigen remains unknown. Per-nucleotide qualities are absent, and no much larger clonotype sits a single base away. Per the germline V gene, SGDLS is the CDR1 and YYNGEE is the CDR2. V is pared back by 4 bases and J by 3 bases, with 13 bases lying between the germline termini. The CDR3 contains 14 residues, cysteine and phenylalanine counted. The kept DNA is CDR3 alone, 42 bases in frame from the first base. To prepare the library, the immunoSEQ multiplex PCR assay was applied. Entries here come from immuneACCESS through TCRdb and include only in-frame sequences with V and J called. Some clones fail to appear in such tables; in the studies checked, an unresolved V gene covers under half of the shortfall, and the cause of the remainder is unknown. The sample yields tens of thousands of clones; roughly 85% were counted once. The top ten hold 20% to 25% of the sample.

Focal radiation therapy combined with CTLA-4 blockade (ipilimumab) was tested in patients with chemo-refractory metastatic non-small-cell lung cancer. The sample originates from a study of radiotherapy plus CTLA-4 blockade in lung cancer (dated by TCRdb to between 2017 and 2018). Describing the broader study: Among enrolled patients, approximately 19% had an objective response and 30% to 40% reached disease control.

The study at large found these results: After treatment with radiotherapy and ipilimumab, TCR clones that originated in tumors expanded in peripheral blood. The strongest predictors of response, as reported, were early dynamic changes in blood T cell clones along with a rise in serum interferon-beta after radiation.

Here the chain combines TRBV9 and TRBJ1-2; tentative D gene TRBD1, with 5 bases matching. The sample in question was peripheral blood, obtained from a patient treated with radiotherapy plus ipilimumab. The clonotype originates from a human donor with non-small cell lung cancer whose response to radiotherapy plus ipilimumab could not be evaluated. CDR3 region: CASSPPSGDYGYTF. The nucleotide sequence reads as follows: TGTGCCAGCAGCCCCCCCTCGGGGGACTATGGCTACACCTTC.